Following are 26 T cell receptor beta chains from one sample sequenced in a study of blood T cell repertoires in COVID-19. Libraries were prepared by immunoSEQ multiplex PCR; TCRdb keeps only in-frame clonotypes and omits some of them. The data contain 150,000 to 200,000 clones, 65% to 85% of them seen just once; the ten biggest clones take up about 4.9%. Sample: peripheral blood. The receptors shown here come from a woman aged 25 to 39 with acute or convalescent COVID-19.

This clone came up a few times. CDR3 in DNA: TGTGCCAGCAGCTTAACGGCCGGGGGAAACACTGAAGCTTTCTTT. This translates into CASSLTAGGNTEAFF. This sequence joins TRBV7-2 and TRBJ1-1, with D possibly TRBD1 on 5 matching bases. Trimming stripped 2 bases from V and 2 bases from J, with 12 bases between. CDR1 and CDR2 from the germline V gene are SGHTA and FQGNSA. The CDR3 length is 15 residues.

The gene calls are TRBV13 and TRBJ1-1, with 7 bases matching TRBD1. V shed 3 bases and J 8 bases; nucleotides not matched to a gene: 6. This CDR3 comprises 13 residues. Germline loops: CDR1 PRHDT, CDR2 FYEKMQ (reference sequence). The CDR3 here is CASSFSGTEEAFF. In DNA form, the CDR3 reads TGTGCCAGCAGCTTTTCCGGGACAGAAGAAGCTTTCTTT.

The gene calls are TRBV28 and TRBJ2-7; D is ambiguous. V lost 5 bases and J lost 0, with 8 bases in between. CDR3 length equals 13 residues. Germline V CDR1 and CDR2: MDHEN, SYDVKM. The CDR3 spells CASSSAHSYEQYF. CDR3 DNA: TGTGCCAGCAGTAGCGCTCACTCCTACGAGCAGTACTTC.

The chain uses TRBV15 and TRBJ1-1; D is possibly TRBD1 (5 bases). CDR3 length: 14 residues. V dropped 6 bases and J dropped 6 bases, with 17 bases sitting between them. Germline lookup yields CDR1 LNHNV and CDR2 YYDKDF (reference sequence). The DNA of the CDR3 is TGTGCCACCAGAACGCGACAGACCTATTCTGAAGCTTTCTTT. It translates to CATRTRQTYSEAFF. The complete variable domain, with remaining parts taken from reference TRBV15 and TRBJ1-1, reads DAMVIQNPRYQVTQFGKPVTLSCSQTLNHNVMYWYQQKSSQAPKLLFHYYDKDFNNEADTPDNFQSRRPNTSFCFLDIRSPGLGDTAMYLCATRTRQTYSEAFFGQGTRLTVV.

The V and J genes are TRBV5-5 and TRBJ2-7; tentative D call: TRBD1 (6 bases). The ends were cut back, 4 bases at V and 7 bases at J, with 12 bases in the middle. Germline assignment: CDR1 SGHKS and CDR2 YYEKEE (reference sequence). The CDR3 sequence is 12 residues long. In DNA form, the CDR3 reads TGTGCCAGCAGCCCAGGGGTGGGGGAGCAGTACTTC. This translates into CASSPGVGEQYF.

The chain recombines TRBV9 with TRBJ2-3, with unresolved D. Germline CDR1 SGDLS, CDR2 YYNGEE. V lost 0 bases and J lost 5, with 16 bases in between. The CDR3 is made up of 16 amino acids. The CDR3 region has the DNA TGTGCCAGCAGCGTAGGCGTTCTCACCGCCGGAGATACGCAGTATTTT. Amino acids: CASSVGVLTAGDTQYF.

This clone was seen a handful of times. The CDR3 sequence: CASSPSTSRGSYEQYF. CDR3 nucleotide sequence: TGTGCCAGCAGCCCGTCTACGAGCAGGGGGAGCTACGAGCAGTACTTC. The chain links TRBV7-2 to TRBJ2-7, with 7 bases aligning to TRBD1. This CDR3 comprises 16 residues. Germline V gene lookup returns CDR1 SGHTA and CDR2 FQGNSA. V was pared by 5 bases and J by 3 bases, with 13 bases of the junction left unmatched. Together with reference TRBV7-2 and TRBJ2-7, the CDR3 gives the full variable domain: GAGVSQSPSNKVTEKGKDVELRCDPISGHTALYWYRQSLGQGLEFLIYFQGNSAPDKSGLPSDRFSAERTGGSVSTLTIQRTQQEDSAVYLCASSPSTSRGSYEQYFGPGTRLTVT.

J is TRBJ2-2 and V is TRBV29-1; 8 bases are shared with TRBD2. The V gene's germline CDR1 is SQVTM and CDR2 ANQGSEA. The junction had 7 bases not matched to a gene; V was cut back by 5 bases and J by 2 bases. The CDR3 sequence is 15 residues long. The CDR3 coding sequence is TGCAGCGTTCGCGGGGGGCTAAGAAACACCGGGGAGCTGTTTTTT. This encodes CSVRGGLRNTGELFF.

The chain carries TRBV7-9 and TRBJ1-1; D might be TRBD1 (6 bases). Trimming shortened V by 3 bases and J by 0 bases, and 8 bases separated the two germline ends. Germline V gene lookup returns CDR1 SEHNR and CDR2 FQNEAQ (reference sequence). The CDR3 sequence is 14 residues long. The CDR3 reads CASSLDRMNTEAFF. CDR3 DNA sequence: TGTGCCAGCAGCTTGGACAGAATGAACACTGAAGCTTTCTTT. The variable domain in full, completed from reference TRBV7-9 and TRBJ1-1, reads DTGVSQNPRHKITKRGQNVTFRCDPISEHNRLYWYRQTLGQGPEFLTYFQNEAQLEKSRLLSDRFSAERPKGSFSTLEIQRTEQGDSAMYLCASSLDRMNTEAFFGQGTRLTVV.

In its sample, this clone was seen many times. The genes are TRBV9 and TRBJ2-7, with 8 bases aligning to TRBD2. The CDR3 totals 14 residues. V was pared by 3 bases and J by 6 bases, with 8 bases of the junction left unmatched. Germline CDR1 and CDR2: SGDLS and YYNGEE. CDR3 protein: CASSAGTRGAEQYF. For the CDR3, the DNA is TGTGCCAGCAGCGCTGGGACTAGAGGAGCCGAGCAGTACTTC.

V usage is TRBV13 and J usage is TRBJ1-1; D gene ambiguous. The germline V gene has CDR1 PRHDT and CDR2 FYEKMQ (reference sequence). This CDR3 is built from 14 residues. V gave up 2 bases and J gave up 3 bases, with 10 bases separating them. CDR3 amino acids: CASSLRRDYTEAFF. Written as DNA, the CDR3 is TGTGCCAGCAGCTTAAGGCGCGACTACACTGAAGCTTTCTTT.

The V gene is TRBV2, the J gene TRBJ1-2; 12 nucleotides agree with TRBD1. Trimming took 6 bases from V and 6 from J; bases not matched to a gene: 8. The CDR3 has 15 residues. Germline loops: CDR1 SNHLY, CDR2 FYNNEI. CDR3 sequence reads: CASRGPGQGANGYTF. CDR3 DNA: TGTGCCAGCAGGGGGCCGGGACAGGGGGCCAATGGCTACACCTTC.

The chain uses TRBV13 and TRBJ2-7, with TRBD2 matching over 9 bases. Unmatched junction bases numbered 3, after V lost 0 bases and J lost 6 bases. The V gene's germline CDR1 is PRHDT and CDR2 FYEKMQ (reference sequence). The CDR3 is made up of 14 amino acids. As DNA, the CDR3 is TGTGCCAGCAGCTTAGGGCCAGCGGGGGGCGAGCAGTACTTC. It codes for CASSLGPAGGEQYF.

This chain connects TRBV5-1 to TRBJ1-2; 9 bases match TRBD1. V gave up 4 bases and J gave up 8 bases; unmatched junction bases: 9. The CDR3 is 14 residues long. Germline CDR1 is SGHRS and CDR2 is YFSETQ. DNA of the CDR3: TGCGCCAGCAGCCTTTCGACAGGGGGTCGGGGCTACACCTTC. It is translated as CASSLSTGGRGYTF.

In this sample, this clone turned up a few times. The chain combines TRBV12-3 or TRBV12-4 with TRBJ1-4; a possible D gene is TRBD1 (5 bases). The CDR3 has 12 residues. Trimming pared 8 bases from V and 6 bases from J, leaving 10 bases between. CDR3 bases: TGTGCCAGCGTTGGCAGGGATGAAAAACTGTTTTTT. Translated: CASVGRDEKLFF.

The table lists this clone with a count of one. The V call is TRBV5-1, the J call TRBJ2-7, with 11 positions matching TRBD2. Looked up from germline, CDR1 is SGHRS and CDR2 is YFSETQ. V shed 4 bases, J shed 6 bases, and the junction held 9 bases outside the gene matches. The CDR3 contains 15 residues. The CDR3, as DNA: TGCGCCAGCAGCCCGGAACTAGCGGGAGTGGCCGAGCAGTACTTC. It is translated as CASSPELAGVAEQYF.

The chain uses TRBV11-1 and TRBJ2-7; D gene ambiguous. Germline V CDR1 and CDR2: SGHAT, FQDESV (reference sequence). This CDR3 is built from 15 residues. V shed 4 bases and J shed 1 base, with 14 bases lying between them. In nucleotides, the CDR3 is TGTGCCAGCAGCTGGGCCATTGACGTATCCTACGAGCAGTACTTC. Its protein product is CASSWAIDVSYEQYF.

V usage is TRBV6-5 and J usage is TRBJ2-7; D unclear. V was pared by 6 bases and J by 0 bases, with 6 bases between. The CDR3 loop spans 12 amino acids. Germline values: CDR1 MNHEY, CDR2 SVGAGI. The CDR3 DNA follows: TGTGCCAGCAGGGCATCCTCCTACGAGCAGTACTTC. Translated, it gives CASRASSYEQYF.

This sequence joins TRBV4-3 and TRBJ2-1; 8 nucleotides match TRBD2. The length of the CDR3 is 13 residues. The junction had 2 bases not matched to a gene; V was cut back by 1 base and J by 9 bases. Germline assignment: CDR1 LGHNA and CDR2 YSLEER. The CDR3 DNA sequence: TGCGCCAGCAGCCAAGTAACTAGCGGTGAGCAGTTCTTC. This encodes CASSQVTSGEQFF.

The rearrangement joins TRBV25-1 to TRBJ1-1, with TRBD1 matching 9 bases. Unmatched junction bases numbered 5, after V lost 10 bases and J lost 2 bases. CDR1 is MGHDK and CDR2 is SYGVNS in the germline V gene. The CDR3 spans 13 residues. This CDR3 reads CATTDRGNTEAFF. Here the CDR3 DNA reads TGTGCCACCACGGACAGGGGCAACACTGAAGCTTTCTTT. Based on the CDR3 plus reference TRBV25-1 and TRBJ1-1, the full variable domain is EADIYQTPRYLVIGTGKKITLECSQTMGHDKMYWYQQDPGMELHLIHYSYGVNSTEKGDLSSESTVSRIRTEHFPLTLESARPSHTSQYLCATTDRGNTEAFFGQGTRLTVV.

The chain carries TRBV7-8 and TRBJ1-2, with 8 bases lining up with TRBD1. V lost 5 bases, J lost 8 bases, and 10 bases stayed unmatched. The CDR3 covers 14 residues. The germline gives CDR1 SGHVS, CDR2 FQNEAQ. CDR3 region: CASSVEAGGFGYTF. The CDR3 nucleotides read TGTGCCAGCAGCGTGGAGGCAGGGGGCTTCGGCTACACCTTC.

The gene calls are TRBV5-1 and TRBJ2-2; 9 bases fit TRBD1. The CDR3 runs to 16 residues. Germline V gives CDR1 SGHRS, CDR2 YFSETQ. The junction had 8 bases not matched to a gene; V was cut back by 2 bases and J by 6 bases. The CDR3 here is CASSLTGGAVSGELFF. The CDR3 bases are TGCGCCAGCAGCTTAACAGGGGGCGCGGTCTCCGGGGAGCTGTTTTTT.

The rearrangement links TRBV5-6 to TRBJ2-7, with TRBD1 as a possible D gene (5 bases). Germline assignment: CDR1 SGHDT and CDR2 YYEEEE. V lost 3 bases to trimming and J lost 3 bases, with 10 bases between them. The CDR3 runs to 13 residues. The CDR3 DNA reads TGTGCCAGCAGCTACCTAGGACACTACGAGCAGTACTTC. Its translation is CASSYLGHYEQYF. The complete variable domain, with remaining parts taken from reference TRBV5-6 and TRBJ2-7, reads DAGVTQSPTHLIKTRGQQVTLRCSPKSGHDTVSWYQQALGQGPQFIFQYYEEEERQRGNFPDRFSGHQFPNYSSELNVNALLLGDSALYLCASSYLGHYEQYFGPGTRLTVT.

The chain joins TRBV6-5 to TRBJ2-3; D is undetermined. The CDR3 consists of 13 residues. Trimming cost V 6 bases and J 4 bases, with 11 bases left between them. CDR1 MNHEY and CDR2 SVGAGI come from the germline V gene. The CDR3 spells CASSPDSSDTQYF. The CDR3 DNA sequence: TGTGCCAGCAGCCCCGACTCCTCAGATACGCAGTATTTT.

Only one count was recorded for this clone. The rearrangement uses TRBV24-1 and TRBJ2-7; 9 bases fit TRBD2. The CDR3 runs to 16 residues. Trimming removed 2 bases from V and 2 bases from J; junction bases left unmatched: 6. In germline, CDR1 is KGHDR, CDR2 SFDVKD. The CDR3 DNA reads as TGTGCCACCAGTGATTCCACTAGCGGGCGCGCCTACGAGCAGTACTTC. It codes for CATSDSTSGRAYEQYF.

The chain uses TRBV5-1 and TRBJ1-4, with TRBD1 matching 7 bases. This CDR3 contains 14 residues. J lost 7 bases, V lost 0 bases, and 3 bases had no gene match. In germline, CDR1 is SGHRS, CDR2 YFSETQ. CDR3 region: CASSLGQGGEKLFF. CDR3 DNA: TGCGCCAGCAGCTTGGGCCAGGGGGGTGAAAAACTGTTTTTT.